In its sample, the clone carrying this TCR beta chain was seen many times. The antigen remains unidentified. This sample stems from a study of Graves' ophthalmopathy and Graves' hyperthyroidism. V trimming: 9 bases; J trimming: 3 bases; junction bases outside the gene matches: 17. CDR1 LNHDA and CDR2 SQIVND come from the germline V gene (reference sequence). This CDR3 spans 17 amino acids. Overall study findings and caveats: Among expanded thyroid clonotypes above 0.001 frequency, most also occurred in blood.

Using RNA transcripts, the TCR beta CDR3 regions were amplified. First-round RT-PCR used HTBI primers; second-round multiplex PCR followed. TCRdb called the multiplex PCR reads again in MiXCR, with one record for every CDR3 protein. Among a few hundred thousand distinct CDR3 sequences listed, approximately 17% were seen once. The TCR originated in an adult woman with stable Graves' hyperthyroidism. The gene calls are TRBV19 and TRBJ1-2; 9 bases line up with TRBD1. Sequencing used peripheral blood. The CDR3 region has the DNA TGTGCCAGCACTGGCCTACCCGGGACAGGGTCGTACTATGGCTACACCTTC. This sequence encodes CASTGLPGTGSYYGYTF.